Listed here are 7 T cell receptor beta chains from one sample, sequenced in a study of blood T cell repertoires in COVID-19 (dated by TCRdb to 2020 to 2022). The library was prepared using the immunoSEQ multiplex PCR assay. Here the immuneACCESS table is served through TCRdb, limited to in-frame sequences with V and J called. Missing clones are a known gap in these copies; in checked studies unresolved V genes cover under half, and the rest lacks a known reason. This sample lists fewer than 400,000 clones; just under 90% were detected once. About a tenth of the sample is in the top ten clones. The sample consisted of PBMCs or T cells enriched from blood (not recorded which). Every receptor here comes from a woman in her fifties or sixties who had recovered from COVID-19.

V gene TRBV6-5 combines with J gene TRBJ1-1, with 10 bases lining up with TRBD1. The CDR3 sequence is 16 residues long. Germline values: CDR1 MNHEY, CDR2 SVGAGI. J lost 0 bases, V lost 4 bases, and 5 bases had no gene match. This CDR3 reads CASSWDRGRMNTEAFF. As DNA, the CDR3 is TGTGCCAGCAGTTGGGACAGGGGTAGGATGAACACTGAAGCTTTCTTT.

The chain employs TRBV3-1 (or the pseudogene TRBV3-2) and TRBJ2-1, with 8 bases matching TRBD2. With 8 bases clipped from V and 6 bases from J, the junction kept 6 bases outside the gene matches. This CDR3 spans 13 amino acids. From germline, CDR1 is LGHDT and CDR2 YNNKEL (reference sequence). CDR3 bases: TGTGCCAGCTCCCAAGCGGGGGTCAATGAGCAGTTCTTC. This gives the protein CASSQAGVNEQFF.

Turning to this clone: Germline and junction disagree at one end, which may indicate a read error. The chain uses TRBV4-3 and TRBJ2-1; D not certain. The CDR3 contains 13 residues. Germline V gives CDR1 LGHNA, CDR2 YSLEER. The CDR3 DNA is TGCGCCAGCAGCCAAGCCTCCCACAATGAGCAGTTCTTC. Protein product: CASSQASHNEQFF.

The DNA of the CDR3 is TGTGCCTGGAGTCAAGGGACAGGGGGTCATTCACCCCTCCACTTT. It specifies CAWSQGTGGHSPLHF. The rearrangement joins TRBV30 to TRBJ1-6, with TRBD1 identical over 11 bases. This CDR3 is built from 15 residues. The germline CDR1 and CDR2 sequences are GTSNPN and SVGIG (reference sequence). V lost 2 bases to trimming and J lost 8 bases; unmatched junction nucleotides: 5.

The genes are TRBV9 and TRBJ2-2; 9 nucleotides line up with TRBD2. The CDR3 is 14 residues long. Germline values: CDR1 SGDLS, CDR2 YYNGEE. V lost 3 bases, J lost 9 bases, and 6 bases stayed unmatched. CDR3 coding DNA: TGTGCCAGCAGCGCTGATAGCGGGGGTAGGGAGCTGTTTTTT. This translates into CASSADSGGRELFF.

This clone has ten or more counts. The V and J genes are TRBV7-9 and TRBJ1-2; D might be TRBD1 (6 bases). V was shortened by 5 bases and J by 6 bases, with 16 bases between the two germline ends. Germline V gene lookup returns CDR1 SEHNR and CDR2 FQNEAQ (reference sequence). This CDR3 is built from 14 residues. Here the CDR3 reads CASSPSDRWNGYTF. The DNA of the CDR3 is TGTGCCAGCAGCCCATCTGACAGGTGGAATGGCTACACCTTC.

This rearrangement joins TRBV4-1 to TRBJ2-2; TRBD1 matches at 7 bases. CDR1 and CDR2 (germline): MGHRA, YSYEKL. The CDR3 has 14 amino acids. V gave up 5 bases and J gave up 3 bases; unmatched junction bases: 3. CDR3 residues: CASSGTAYTGELFF. Written as DNA, the CDR3 is TGCGCCAGCAGCGGGACAGCCTACACCGGGGAGCTGTTTTTT.